This entry lists 16 T cell receptor beta chains sequenced from one sample in a study of blood T cell repertoires in COVID-19. Profiled with immunoSEQ multiplex PCR; TCRdb holds only in-frame clones, not every one. The sample has roughly 230,000 clones; roughly 81% are singletons. Specimen: peripheral blood. The receptors originated from a man aged 35 to 55 with acute or convalescent COVID-19.

The chain has TRBV2 and TRBJ2-5; 7 nucleotides align to TRBD2. This CDR3 is built from 15 residues. Germline V gene sequence: CDR1 SNHLY, CDR2 FYNNEI. Losses at the gene ends were 6 bases for V and 5 bases for J; bases not matched to a gene: 12. The CDR3 spells CASSTRLAAEETQYF. DNA for the CDR3: TGTGCCAGCAGCACCAGACTAGCTGCCGAGGAGACCCAGTACTTC.

The V gene is TRBV5-1, the J gene TRBJ2-1, with D tentatively TRBD2 (6 bases). Per germline, CDR1 SGHRS and CDR2 YFSETQ. V was cut by 7 bases and J by 1 base, with 15 bases left in between. The CDR3 sequence is 15 residues long. CDR3 amino acids: CASWGVAGSYNEQFF. The CDR3 region has the DNA TGCGCCAGCTGGGGGGTGGCGGGATCCTACAATGAGCAGTTCTTC.

This clone was detected once. The chain combines TRBV4-2 with TRBJ2-2; 8 nucleotides match TRBD1. Looked up from germline, CDR1 is LGHNA and CDR2 is YNFKEQ. The trim removed 1 base at V and 7 bases at J, leaving 5 bases unmatched. The CDR3 totals 15 residues. The chain's CDR3 is CASSQAIGTGGELFF. The CDR3 region has the DNA TGTGCCAGCAGCCAAGCGATAGGGACAGGCGGGGAGCTGTTTTTT.

This clone appeared a few times. The gene calls are TRBV3-1 (or the pseudogene TRBV3-2) and TRBJ1-3; no clear D gene. The CDR3 consists of 16 residues. With 4 bases removed from V and 0 bases from J, the gap between germline ends came to 13 bases. CDR1 and CDR2 from the germline V gene are LGHDT and YNNKEL (reference sequence). CDR3 coding DNA: TGTGCCAGCAGCCGCTCGGAGGCAACCTCTGGAAACACCATATATTTT. This translates into CASSRSEATSGNTIYF.

CDR3 sequence: CASTPGSASTDTQYF. DNA of the CDR3: TGTGCCAGCACCCCCGGGTCTGCTAGCACAGATACGCAGTATTTT. The chain has TRBV16 and TRBJ2-3; D unclear. Germline loops: CDR1 KGHSY, CDR2 FQNENV. Trimming left V 7 bases short and J 0 bases short, with 14 bases between. The CDR3 consists of 15 residues.

The chain is built from TRBV5-4 and TRBJ2-7, with TRBD2 matching over 7 bases. The ends lost 5 bases at V and 6 bases at J; junction bases unmatched: 5. From germline, CDR1 is SGHNT and CDR2 YYREEE (reference sequence). This CDR3 comprises 12 residues. In DNA, the CDR3 is TGTGCCAGCAGTCATACTAGCGCCGAGCAGTACTTC. Its translation: CASSHTSAEQYF.

The V gene is TRBV6-5, the J gene TRBJ1-2; TRBD1 matches at 10 bases. The CDR3 is made up of 15 amino acids. In germline, CDR1 is MNHEY, CDR2 SVGAGI. Trimming at V came to 2 bases and at J to 3 bases, leaving 3 bases not matched to a gene. CDR3 in amino acids: CASSYEGQGHYGYTF. For the CDR3, the DNA is TGTGCCAGCAGTTACGAGGGACAGGGGCACTATGGCTACACCTTC.

CDR3 sequence (DNA): TGTGCCAGCAGCTTACGGACAGGGGGGTACTCTGATTATAATTCACCCCTCCACTTT. Protein: CASSLRTGGYSDYNSPLHF. This rearrangement joins TRBV7-2 to TRBJ1-6; 10 bases match TRBD1. This CDR3 contains 19 residues. Trimming took 2 bases from V and 4 from J; bases not matched to a gene: 11. Germline loops: CDR1 SGHTA, CDR2 FQGNSA.

This chain uses TRBV5-6 with TRBJ2-3, with 14 bases fitting TRBD2. Germline assignment: CDR1 SGHDT and CDR2 YYEEEE. The V and J ends lost 6 bases and 6 bases, in that order; junction bases with no gene match: 18. The CDR3 sequence is 19 residues long. For the CDR3, the DNA is TGTGCCAGCAACCAAGCCTCCGGGACTAGCGGGGGCCCTTCCGATACGCAGTATTTT. Translation gives CASNQASGTSGGPSDTQYF.

The chain uses TRBV7-6 and TRBJ2-5; possible D gene TRBD2, 5 bases. Germline assignment: CDR1 SGHVS and CDR2 FNYEAQ. Trimming removed 5 bases at V and 1 base at J, with 11 bases between. This CDR3 is 14 amino acids long. The CDR3, as DNA: TGTGCCAGCAGCGATAGGAGGTTCCAAGAGACCCAGTACTTC. Translated, it gives CASSDRRFQETQYF.

This chain connects TRBV6-5 to TRBJ2-7, with TRBD1 matching 8 bases. CDR1 is MNHEY and CDR2 is SVGAGI in the germline V gene. The CDR3 spans 15 residues. The J segment lost 3 bases and the V segment lost 1 base, leaving 5 bases of the junction unmatched. DNA for the CDR3: TGTGCCAGCAGTTACTGGAGACAGGGGAACTACGAGCAGTACTTC. Encoded protein: CASSYWRQGNYEQYF.

CDR3 sequence (DNA): TGCAGCGTTTATAACGGACACTATCTCTATGGCTACACCTTC. Its translation: CSVYNGHYLYGYTF. The rearrangement uses TRBV29-1 and TRBJ1-2; a weak D match, TRBD1 (5 bases). V was trimmed by 5 bases and J by 4 bases, leaving 17 bases between them. CDR1 is SQVTM and CDR2 is ANQGSEA in the germline V gene. The CDR3 contains 14 residues.

This chain joins TRBV13 and TRBJ1-1; D not resolved. Trimming cost V 0 bases and J 1 base, with 12 bases left between them. The CDR3 has 16 residues. The V gene's germline CDR1 is PRHDT and CDR2 FYEKMQ (reference sequence). CDR3 residues: CASSLGLDSPNTEAFF. The CDR3 DNA reads TGTGCCAGCAGCTTAGGCTTGGACTCGCCGAACACTGAAGCTTTCTTT.

V gene TRBV5-1 combines with J gene TRBJ2-7; 10 nucleotides match TRBD1. The germline V gene encodes CDR1 SGHRS and CDR2 YFSETQ. The CDR3 is made up of 15 amino acids. Trimming at V came to 2 bases and at J to 5 bases, leaving 7 bases not matched to a gene. CDR3 coding DNA: TGCGCCAGCAGCTTTCTCGACAGGGGGCTCAACGAGCAGTACTTC. Its protein product is CASSFLDRGLNEQYF. The complete variable domain, with remaining parts taken from reference TRBV5-1 and TRBJ2-7, reads KAGVTQTPRYLIKTRGQQVTLSCSPISGHRSVSWYQQTPGQGLQFLFEYFSETQRNKGNFPGRFSGRQFSNSRSEMNVSTLELGDSALYLCASSFLDRGLNEQYFGPGTRLTVT.

J is TRBJ1-1 and V is TRBV6-5, with 7 bases that match TRBD1. This CDR3 has 15 amino acids. V dropped 0 bases and J dropped 5; count of bases not matched to a gene: 6. Germline V gene data show CDR1 as MNHEY and CDR2 as SVGAGI. Here the CDR3 reads CASSYSKGGWTEAFF. Written as DNA, the CDR3 is TGTGCCAGCAGTTACTCGAAAGGGGGCTGGACTGAAGCTTTCTTT.

The V and J genes are TRBV7-3 and TRBJ2-1; perhaps TRBD2 as D (6 bases). From germline, CDR1 is SGHTA and CDR2 FQGTGA. The CDR3 loop spans 15 amino acids. The V and J ends lost 2 bases and 0 bases respectively, with 8 bases between them. The CDR3 protein is CASSLFGSSYNEQFF. CDR3 sequence (DNA): TGTGCCAGCAGCTTATTCGGGAGCTCCTACAATGAGCAGTTCTTC.